The 27 T cell receptor beta chains presented below share a single source sample, sequenced in a study of cytomegalovirus exposure and HLA in healthy donors. TCRdb's table, derived via immunoSEQ multiplex PCR, lists solely in-frame clones and lacks some. Of roughly 100,000 clones listed, about 86% are singletons. The sequenced material came from PBMCs. The receptor set was obtained from a woman aged 18-29 years in good health and CMV-seropositive.

The genes are TRBV6-5 and TRBJ2-4, with D tentatively TRBD1 (5 bases). Trimming took 2 bases from V and 3 from J, leaving 14 bases between them. CDR1 is MNHEY and CDR2 is SVGAGI in the germline V gene. This CDR3 region has 16 residues. CDR3 in DNA: TGTGCCAGCAGTTACGTCCGACAGTCAGGCAAAAACATTCAGTACTTC. This sequence encodes CASSYVRQSGKNIQYF.

The genes are TRBV6-5 and TRBJ2-5; D is unresolved. V shed 6 bases and J shed 1 base, with 12 bases lying between them. Germline CDR1 is MNHEY and CDR2 is SVGAGI. This CDR3 is built from 14 residues. The CDR3 is CASRQQVFQETQYF. CDR3 bases: TGTGCCAGCAGGCAGCAGGTCTTCCAAGAGACCCAGTACTTC.

The V gene is TRBV7-6, the J gene TRBJ2-5, with 9 bases matching TRBD2. The CDR3 is 17 residues long. Losses at the gene ends were 7 bases for V and 4 bases for J; bases not matched to a gene: 16. Germline CDR1 and CDR2: SGHVS and FNYEAQ. In DNA form, the CDR3 reads TGTGCCAGCAACAAACGCCTAGCGGGATTGGGGACAGAGACCCAGTACTTC. As protein: CASNKRLAGLGTETQYF.

The V gene is TRBV5-6, the J gene TRBJ2-2; 10 bases match TRBD2. Germline V gene lookup returns CDR1 SGHDT and CDR2 YYEEEE. The CDR3 runs to 17 residues. V lost 0 bases and J lost 0; bases outside the gene matches: 2. Here the CDR3 reads CASSLGLAGTNTGELFF. CDR3 nucleotides: TGTGCCAGCAGCTTGGGACTAGCGGGTACGAACACCGGGGAGCTGTTTTTT.

J is TRBJ1-5 and V is TRBV2; D is ambiguous. CDR1 SNHLY and CDR2 FYNNEI come from the germline V gene. The CDR3 runs to 16 residues. V lost 1 base, J lost 0 bases, and 10 bases lay in between. The CDR3 DNA follows: TGTGCCAGCAGTGAAGAAGGACTCGTTAGCAATCAGCCCCAGCATTTT. Encoded protein: CASSEEGLVSNQPQHF.

This clone appeared a single time. The chain carries TRBV18 and TRBJ2-3, with 10 bases lining up with TRBD2. This CDR3 has 15 amino acids. Germline V gene lookup returns CDR1 KGHSH and CDR2 LQKENI. Trimming cost V 3 bases and J 7 bases; bases outside gene matches: 7. The CDR3 loop is CASSPELAGINTQYF. The CDR3 DNA reads as TGTGCCAGCTCACCGGAACTAGCGGGGATAAATACGCAGTATTTT.

The chain carries TRBV4-1 and TRBJ2-1, with 13 positions matching TRBD2. The V and J ends lost 1 base and 6 bases, in that order; junction bases with no gene match: 0. The CDR3 has 15 residues. Germline assignment: CDR1 MGHRA and CDR2 YSYEKL. Here the CDR3 DNA reads TGCGCCAGCAGCCAAGGACTAGCGGGGGGCAATGAGCAGTTCTTC. Residues: CASSQGLAGGNEQFF.

J is TRBJ1-6 and V is TRBV4-1; unclear D gene. The CDR3 runs 17 residues. Trimming pared 5 bases from V and 7 bases from J, leaving 21 bases between. In germline, CDR1 is MGHRA, CDR2 YSYEKL. This CDR3 is CASSIIWGGGLNSPLHF. CDR3 bases: TGCGCCAGCAGCATAATTTGGGGAGGAGGATTGAATTCACCCCTCCACTTT.

This sequence joins TRBV4-1 and TRBJ1-4; no firm D call. V was pared by 5 bases and J by 0 bases, with 7 bases between. CDR3 length: 14 amino acids. Germline lookup yields CDR1 MGHRA and CDR2 YSYEKL. CDR3 sequence: CASSSRPTNEKLFF. The CDR3 nucleotides read TGCGCCAGCAGCTCCCGTCCAACTAATGAAAAACTGTTTTTT.

V and J are TRBV15 and TRBJ2-1; 15 bases are shared with TRBD2. CDR1 is LNHNV and CDR2 is YYDKDF in the germline V gene (reference sequence). The V segment lost 2 bases and the J segment 6 bases; nucleotides outside the gene matches: 2. The length of the CDR3 is 16 residues. The CDR3: CATSRKGLAGGNEQFF. The CDR3 DNA reads TGTGCCACCAGCAGAAAGGGACTAGCGGGAGGCAATGAGCAGTTCTTC.

There are a few counts of this clone. The chain recombines TRBV19 with TRBJ1-1; D not certain. This CDR3 contains 13 residues. In germline, CDR1 is LNHDA, CDR2 SQIVND (reference sequence). V gave up 7 bases and J gave up 0 bases, with 9 bases separating them. The DNA of the CDR3 is TGTGCCAGTAACGAGGGTTTGAACACTGAAGCTTTCTTT. It specifies CASNEGLNTEAFF.

The rearrangement uses TRBV27 and TRBJ1-2; 10 bases are shared with TRBD1. V lost 6 bases and J lost 4; bases outside the gene matches: 5. The germline CDR1 and CDR2 sequences are MNHEY and SMNVEV (reference sequence). The CDR3 sequence is 14 residues long. The CDR3 DNA reads as TGTGCCAGCAGGCGACAGGGGGCTTCCTATGGCTACACCTTC. Its protein is CASRRQGASYGYTF.

The chain has TRBV4-1 and TRBJ1-1; 10 bases are shared with TRBD1. The CDR3 extends over 15 amino acids. Germline CDR1 reads MGHRA; CDR2 reads YSYEKL. V lost 4 bases, J lost 4 bases, and 6 bases stayed unmatched. The CDR3 coding sequence is TGCGCCAGCAGCCCTCGGACAGGGGGTCTCACTGAAGCTTTCTTT. Translating gives CASSPRTGGLTEAFF.

The V and J genes are TRBV11-2 and TRBJ2-7, with 11 bases lining up with TRBD1. After removal of 5 bases from V and 3 bases from J, the junction contained 6 bases not matched to a gene. Germline V gene lookup returns CDR1 SGHAT and CDR2 FQNNGV. This CDR3 contains 15 residues. The CDR3 nucleotides read TGTGCCAGCAGCCCGGGACAGGGGGTGATCTACGAGCAGTACTTC. It specifies CASSPGQGVIYEQYF.

This rearrangement joins TRBV27 to TRBJ1-4, with 7 bases matching TRBD1. The CDR3 length is 19 residues. CDR1 and CDR2 from the germline V gene are MNHEY and SMNVEV (reference sequence). With 6 bases clipped from V and 6 bases from J, the junction kept 22 bases outside the gene matches. The CDR3 spells CASSKLPGQITTVDEKLFF. The CDR3 nucleotides read TGTGCCAGCAGCAAACTTCCGGGACAGATTACTACAGTCGATGAAAAACTGTTTTTT.

The chain links TRBV29-1 to TRBJ1-1; possible D gene TRBD1, 5 bases. Trimming left V 5 bases short and J 0 bases short, with 10 bases between. The CDR3 spans 13 residues. Germline V gene lookup returns CDR1 SQVTM and CDR2 ANQGSEA. Written as DNA, the CDR3 is TGCAGCGTTAACAACAGGCTGAACACTGAAGCTTTCTTT. Its translation: CSVNNRLNTEAFF.

The chain employs TRBV7-6 and TRBJ1-1; 7 bases map to TRBD1. The germline V gene encodes CDR1 SGHVS and CDR2 FNYEAQ. The CDR3 consists of 16 residues. The V gene end was trimmed by 4 bases and the J gene end by 0 bases; junction bases not matched to a gene: 8. The CDR3 loop reads CASSWEQGPMNTEAFF. The CDR3 bases are TGTGCCAGCAGCTGGGAACAGGGGCCTATGAACACTGAAGCTTTCTTT.

This clone was observed a handful of times. The chain joins TRBV7-2 to TRBJ2-5; 7 nucleotides match TRBD2. The CDR3 loop spans 14 amino acids. Germline trimming cut 5 bases from V and 4 bases from J; bases unmatched to any gene: 7. CDR1 and CDR2 (germline): SGHTA, FQGNSA. CDR3 residues: CASSRGASGETQYF. In DNA form, the CDR3 reads TGTGCCAGCAGCCGTGGGGCTAGCGGAGAGACCCAGTACTTC.

J is TRBJ2-7 and V is TRBV5-5, with D possibly matching TRBD1 (6 bases). The CDR3 length is 13 residues. V was trimmed by 4 bases and J by 2 bases, leaving 10 bases between them. In germline, CDR1 is SGHKS, CDR2 YYEKEE (reference sequence). The CDR3 sequence: CASSTRQAYEQYF. CDR3 DNA: TGTGCCAGCAGCACGCGACAGGCCTACGAGCAGTACTTC.

The V and J genes are TRBV20-1 and TRBJ2-3; D possibly corresponds to TRBD1 (6 bases). Looked up from germline, CDR1 is DFQATT and CDR2 is SNEGSKA (reference sequence). This CDR3 is 11 amino acids long. Trimming stripped 4 bases from V and 8 bases from J, with 10 bases between. The DNA for the CDR3 is TGCAGTGCTACTCGACAGGTTACGCAGTATTTT. Translating it yields CSATRQVTQYF.

This rearrangement joins TRBV30 to TRBJ2-2, with TRBD1 identical over 8 bases. This CDR3 has 13 amino acids. Unmatched junction bases numbered 3, after V lost 2 bases and J lost 7 bases. Germline values: CDR1 GTSNPN, CDR2 SVGIG (reference sequence). CDR3 sequence (DNA): TGTGCCTGGAGTTCCAGGGGGCGCGGGGAGCTGTTTTTT. It encodes CAWSSRGRGELFF. Drawing the rest from reference TRBV30 and TRBJ2-2, the complete variable domain is SQTIHQWPATLVQPVGSPLSLECTVEGTSNPNLYWYRQAAGRGLQLLFYSVGIGQISSEVPQNLSASRPQDRQFILSSKKLLLSDSGFYLCAWSSRGRGELFFGEGSRLTVL.

The J gene is TRBJ2-2, the V gene TRBV28, with unresolved D. Germline CDR1 MDHEN, CDR2 SYDVKM. V shed 4 bases and J shed 8 bases, with 5 bases lying between them. The CDR3 runs to 11 residues. The DNA of the CDR3 is TGTGCCAGCAGTTGGCGGGGGGAGCTGTTTTTT. This sequence encodes CASSWRGELFF. The complete variable domain, with remaining parts taken from reference TRBV28 and TRBJ2-2, reads DVKVTQSSRYLVKRTGEKVFLECVQDMDHENMFWYRQDPGLGLRLIYFSYDVKMKEKGDIPEGYSVSREKKERFSLILESASTNQTSMYLCASSWRGELFFGEGSRLTVL.

V is TRBV4-2 and J is TRBJ2-7, with 7 positions matching TRBD1. V shed 2 bases, J shed 6 bases, and the junction held 13 bases outside the gene matches. Germline CDR1 and CDR2: LGHNA and YNFKEQ. There are 16 residues in the CDR3. The CDR3 coding sequence is TGTGCCAGCAGCCAACCTTCCACGACAGGGATCTTCGAGCAGTACTTC. Encoded protein: CASSQPSTTGIFEQYF.

The V call is TRBV11-2, the J call TRBJ2-7; 13 bases are a match to TRBD2. The CDR3 is 15 residues long. J lost 4 bases, V lost 5 bases, and 5 bases had no gene match. Germline CDR1 and CDR2: SGHAT and FQNNGV. CDR3 nucleotide sequence: TGTGCCAGCAGCCCTAAACTAGCGGGAGGGTACGAGCAGTACTTC. Translated, it gives CASSPKLAGGYEQYF.

The chain combines TRBV12-5 with TRBJ2-2; TRBD1 matches 7 bases. Unmatched junction bases numbered 13, after V lost 7 bases and J lost 5 bases. Germline V lookup: CDR1 LGHNT, CDR2 FRNRAP. The CDR3 extends over 16 amino acids. Here the CDR3 DNA reads TGTGCTAGTGCCGACCCCGGACAGGCGGGTACCGGGGAGCTGTTTTTT. This translates into CASADPGQAGTGELFF.

The V gene is TRBV18, the J gene TRBJ1-4, with 10 nucleotides matching TRBD1. There are 15 residues in the CDR3. The junction had 5 bases not matched to a gene; V was cut back by 3 bases and J by 7 bases. Germline V gives CDR1 KGHSH, CDR2 LQKENI. The CDR3 bases are TGTGCCAGCTCACCTGGACAGGGGGGTACTGAAAAACTGTTTTTT. This codes for CASSPGQGGTEKLFF.

CDR3 region: CASSPRGEGNSPLHF. CDR3 bases: TGCGCCAGCAGCCCCAGGGGAGAGGGTAATTCACCCCTCCACTTT. The chain employs TRBV4-1 and TRBJ1-6, with D possibly being TRBD1 (6 bases). This CDR3 is built from 15 residues. Trimming took 4 bases from V and 6 from J, leaving 13 bases between them. Germline V lookup: CDR1 MGHRA, CDR2 YSYEKL.